This TCR beta chain was recorded in a study of blood T cell repertoires in COVID-19 (dated by TCRdb to 2020 to 2022). Background for the entire study: Samples from collaborators originated in the United States, Italy and Spain and spanned both the acute and convalescent phases of COVID-19. The prospective study material was composed of cDNA or gDNA derived from T cells, B-cell-depleted T cells, or PBMCs. Deeply sampled blood TCRbeta repertoires from subjects exposed to, actively infected with, or recovered from COVID-19 were included in the dataset. The repertoires were released in a freely available public database meant as a resource for research on the immune response to SARS-CoV-2. The samples were drawn from the first 160 participants of the ongoing ImmuneRACE study and from 1,254 subjects provided by 6 global collaborators. Nearly every sample came with metadata listing a de-identified subject ID, COVID-19 status, age in years and sex. Where available, HLA class I and class II types were obtained from metadata supplied by the sample provider rather than from assay-based typing.

CDR1 and CDR2, per the germline V gene, are SGHVS and FQNEAQ. At the junction V is shortened by 3 bases and J by 5 bases, with 13 bases in between. The CDR3 sequence holds 14 residues, the cysteine and phenylalanine included. The DNA shown is the 42-base CDR3, in frame from base 1. TCRbeta CDR3 regions were amplified from genomic DNA by means of the immunoSEQ Assay, a bias-controlled multiplex PCR. Per the authors' processing: The number of nucleated cells in each sample was estimated by amplification of reference gene primers within the assay. To quantify the absolute abundance of each unique TCRbeta CDR3 rearrangement, sequence reads were collapsed and filtered. For each sample, productive Simpson clonality was calculated as the square root of Simpson's diversity index over productive rearrangements. Imported from immuneACCESS, the table was reduced by TCRdb to in-frame sequences with V and J called. These copies leave out some clones; in studies compared against another copy, an unresolved V gene accounts for under half, and the cause of the remainder is not known. D and trimming were read from the DNA, whereas the V and J calls and clone size are those reported in that table. In all, the sample holds some 120,000 clones, and roughly 72% of those were seen once. The leading ten clones occupy about 10% of the sample.

Collaborating institutions collected whole blood in K2EDTA tubes following their own protocols. For TCRbeta analysis, collaborators shipped samples in one of three forms: frozen whole blood, isolated PBMCs, or DNA extracted from either of those sample types. On this clone: Its antigen is unknown. Base qualities are not at hand, and no much larger clone is one base apart.

What the work shows at the level of the full study, not this receptor alone: Clinical and demographic metadata were provided uncurated, with the amount varying by source and participant.

Specimen: peripheral blood. The chain employs TRBV7-8 and TRBJ2-5; matching of 6 bases hints at TRBD1 as the D gene. The TCR originated in a human donor in a cohort sampled during active COVID-19. The bases read TGTGCCAGCAGCTTTTCAAGGGGGATCGAGACCCAGTACTTC. Translation gives CASSFSRGIETQYF.